Listed below are T cell receptor beta chains from one sample, sequenced in a study of a mutant IDH1 vaccine in newly diagnosed glioma. Repertoires were generated with immunoSEQ multiplex PCR, while TCRdb's copy carries only in-frame clones and drops some. Altogether 90,000 to 100,000 clones are present, 80% to 90% being singletons, with the ten largest covering approximately 0.58%. Sequencing was performed on PBMCs, taken from a glioma patient treated with radiotherapy, temozolomide or both. The origin of the receptors is a woman between 45 and 60 years old with glioma. Both conserved end residues are part of each CDR3. A D gene is named only where the DNA matches it firmly. Some rows have no size entry. The others give once, few or many, or a class for an expanded clone.

J gene	D gene	V gene	clone size	CDR3 DNA	CDR3 protein
TRBJ2-7	TRBD1	TRBV6-5	-	TGTGCCAGCAGCTGGGGGACAGGCGGTTCCTACGAGCAGTACTTC	CASSWGTGGSYEQYF
TRBJ1-4	TRBD1	TRBV28	-	TGTGCCAGCAGTTTAAGACAGGGCCATGAAAAACTGTTTTTT	CASSLRQGHEKLFF
TRBJ1-1	-	TRBV6-6	-	TGTGCCAGCAGCCAACAGGGGAACACTGAAGCTTTCTTT	CASSQQGNTEAFF
TRBJ2-1	TRBD2	TRBV7-3	-	TGTGCCAGCAGTAAACTAGCGGGAAATCGCAATGAGCAGTTCTTC	CASSKLAGNRNEQFF
TRBJ2-7	TRBD2	TRBV27	-	TGTGCCAGCAGTCCTGGACTAGGAGGGCTTGGGAAGCAGTACTTC	CASSPGLGGLGKQYF
TRBJ2-3	TRBD1	TRBV15	-	TGTGCCACCAGCAGGAGACAGGGGAATATCGACACAGATACGCAGTATTTT	CATSRRQGNIDTDTQYF
TRBJ2-7	-	TRBV13	once	TGTGCCAGCAGCTTAGCGCAGGGGCTCTCCCTCTCCTACGAGCAGTACTTC	CASSLAQGLSLSYEQYF
TRBJ1-2	-	TRBV29-1	few	TGCAGCGTTTGGGCTGCCGACTATGGCTACACCTTC	CSVWAADYGYTF
TRBJ2-7	TRBD1	TRBV30	-	TGTGCCTGGAGTTCAGGGGGCGACGAGCAGTACTTC	CAWSSGGDEQYF
TRBJ1-1	TRBD1	TRBV7-6	once	TGTGCCAGCAGCTTAAAGGGGGCCGACACTGAAGCTTTCTTT	CASSLKGADTEAFF
TRBJ2-5	-	TRBV6-6	-	TGTGCCAGCCGCTTGACAGGAGCGGAGACCCAGTACTTC	CASRLTGAETQYF
TRBJ2-1	TRBD2	TRBV7-3	-	TGTGCCAGCAGCCCCGGACTAGTTGAGAGTGAGCAGTTCTTC	CASSPGLVESEQFF
TRBJ2-5	-	TRBV21-1	-	TGTGCCAGCAGCAAAGGGACCGAGGAGTCTGTAAAGGAGACCCAGTACTTC	CASSKGTEESVKETQYF
TRBJ2-2	-	TRBV28	-	TGTGCCAGCAGACTCACTAACACCGGGGAGCTGTTTTTT	CASRLTNTGELFF
TRBJ1-1	TRBD1	TRBV4-1	-	TGCGCCAGCAGCCGTTCGGGACAGGTGAACACTGAAGCTTTCTTT	CASSRSGQVNTEAFF
TRBJ1-1	TRBD1	TRBV28	-	TGTGCCAGCAGTGGACCCGGACAGGGCAACACTGAAGCTTTCTTT	CASSGPGQGNTEAFF
TRBJ2-7	TRBD2	TRBV5-1	-	TGCGCCAGCAGCTTGGCGGCGGGAGAAGGTTACGAGCAGTACTTC	CASSLAAGEGYEQYF
TRBJ2-2	-	TRBV13	-	TGTGCCAGCAGCTTAGGGTACTCCAGAACCGGGGAGCTGTTTTTT	CASSLGYSRTGELFF
TRBJ2-3	-	TRBV7-9	-	TGTGCCAGCAGCTTAGTCGCCCCCCTCCGGGCAGATACGCAGTATTTT	CASSLVAPLRADTQYF
TRBJ2-1	-	TRBV5-1	-	TGCGCCAGCAGCTTGGCGGCTTGGTCAGATGAGCAGTTCTTC	CASSLAAWSDEQFF
TRBJ2-1	TRBD2	TRBV19	-	TGTGCCAGTAGTCCCAGGACTAGCGGGAGTACCTCATACAATGAGCAGTTCTTC	CASSPRTSGSTSYNEQFF
TRBJ1-2	-	TRBV25-1	-	TGTGCCAGCACCATTGGTTCGGCCGGCTACACCTTC	CASTIGSAGYTF
TRBJ1-2	-	TRBV10-3	-	TGTGCCATCAGTGGAGAGCCCCTCTATGGCTACACCTTC	CAISGEPLYGYTF
TRBJ1-5	-	TRBV6-6	-	TGTGCCAGCAGCCCCTCGGGCAATCAGCCCCAGCATTTT	CASSPSGNQPQHF
TRBJ2-2	-	TRBV5-6	-	TGTGCCAGCAGCTTGGGTCGCTACACCGGGGAGCTGTTTTTT	CASSLGRYTGELFF
TRBJ2-7	-	TRBV7-9	-	TGTGCCAGCAGCTTAAAACCAGAATCCTACGAGCAGTACTTC	CASSLKPESYEQYF